The 2 T cell receptor beta chains in this list originate from one sample, sequenced in a study of T cell responses to AZD1222 COVID-19 vaccine. The assay was immunoSEQ multiplex PCR, and TCRdb's table has in-frame clones only and misses some. The sample includes 130,000 or so clones, approximately 95% of them seen just once. Material: peripheral blood, obtained on day 0 of MenACWY control vaccination. These receptors were obtained from an adult in good health.

The rearrangement links TRBV19 to TRBJ2-1; no definite D call. Germline lookup yields CDR1 LNHDA and CDR2 SQIVND (reference sequence). The CDR3 totals 13 residues. Trimming stripped 4 bases from V and 6 bases from J, with 10 bases between. As DNA, the CDR3 is TGTGCCAGTAGTAAACAGAGAATCAATGAGCAGTTCTTC. It specifies CASSKQRINEQFF.

This chain links TRBV6-5 with TRBJ1-5; D remains ambiguous. The CDR3 has 14 residues. Trimming cost V 7 bases and J 1 base, with 11 bases left between them. Germline V CDR1 and CDR2: MNHEY, SVGAGI. CDR3 coding DNA: TGTGCCAGCAAAATGACTGGGAGCAATCAGCCCCAGCATTTT. Its protein product is CASKMTGSNQPQHF.